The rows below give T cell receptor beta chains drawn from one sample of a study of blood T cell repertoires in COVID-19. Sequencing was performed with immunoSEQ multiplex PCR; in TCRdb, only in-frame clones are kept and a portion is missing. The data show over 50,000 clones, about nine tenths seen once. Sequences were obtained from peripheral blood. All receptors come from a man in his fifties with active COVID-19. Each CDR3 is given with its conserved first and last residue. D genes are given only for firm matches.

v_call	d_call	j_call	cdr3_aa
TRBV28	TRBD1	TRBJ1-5	CASRRPGQSNQPQHF
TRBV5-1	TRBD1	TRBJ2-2	CASSTGQGNTGELFF
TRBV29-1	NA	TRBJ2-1	CSGGAFYEQFF
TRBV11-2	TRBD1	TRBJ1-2	CASSLLGGQGGYGYTF
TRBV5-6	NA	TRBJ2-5	CASSFEETQYF
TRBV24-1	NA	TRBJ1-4	CATSDPVAGANEKLFF
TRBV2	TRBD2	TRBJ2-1	CASSLKRENEQFF
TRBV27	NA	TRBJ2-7	CASSPRGKGLISLDEQYF
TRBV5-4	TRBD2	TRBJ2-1	CASSLELAGGSEQFF
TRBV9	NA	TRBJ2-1	CASSAQTSSEQFF
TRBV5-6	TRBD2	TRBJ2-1	CASSLAWGRTSVYNEQFF
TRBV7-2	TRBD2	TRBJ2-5	CASSLSGGRGETQYF
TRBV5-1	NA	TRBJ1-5	CASRPVSNSNQPQHF
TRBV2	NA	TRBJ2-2	CAKQGPHNTGELFF
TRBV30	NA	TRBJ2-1	CAWSSGRSNEQFF
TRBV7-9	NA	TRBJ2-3	CASSLSVRTDTQYF
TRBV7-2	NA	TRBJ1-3	CASSSFSGSGNTIYF
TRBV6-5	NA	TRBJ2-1	CASHTSAGEQFF
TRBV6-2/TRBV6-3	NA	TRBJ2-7	CASSYFQDSYEQYF
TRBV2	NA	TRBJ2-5	CASSVFRAETQYF
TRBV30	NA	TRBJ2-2	CAWSVRSGELFF
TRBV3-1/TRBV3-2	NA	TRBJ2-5	CASNPVGAQETQYF
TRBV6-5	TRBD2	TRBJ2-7	CASSPSAGGLGEQYF
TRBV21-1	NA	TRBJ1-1	CASSKELGDRAMNTEAFF
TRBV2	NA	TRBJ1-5	CASSGRRPLNQPQHF
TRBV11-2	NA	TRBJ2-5	CASSQREETQYF
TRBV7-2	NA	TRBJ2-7	CASSLAPYTYEQYF
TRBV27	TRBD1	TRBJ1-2	CASSSWTGGYYGYTF
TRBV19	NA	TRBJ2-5	CASSIDRGIGQKTQYF
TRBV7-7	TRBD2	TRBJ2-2	CASSLTSGGDTGELFF
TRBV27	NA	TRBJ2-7	CARKVTAYEQYF
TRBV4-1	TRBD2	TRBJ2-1	CASSLSRGGPNEQFF
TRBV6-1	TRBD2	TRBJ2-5	CASSAGAGGPQETQYF
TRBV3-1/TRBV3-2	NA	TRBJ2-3	CASSQLASNTQYF
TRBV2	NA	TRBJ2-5	CASRGTGEQETQYF
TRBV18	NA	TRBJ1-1	CASSPSKISTEAFF
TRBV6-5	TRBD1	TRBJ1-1	CASSYRTGLFEAFF
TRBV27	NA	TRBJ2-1	CASSWGVGYEQFF
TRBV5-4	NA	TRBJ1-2	CASSLSKGRSYGYTF
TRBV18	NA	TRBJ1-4	CASSPINPGATNEKLFF
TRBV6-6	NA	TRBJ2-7	CASRVTGNSSYEQYF
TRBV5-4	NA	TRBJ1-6	CASSLGQADNSPLHF
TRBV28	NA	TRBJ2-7	CASSSPLSGLGEYF
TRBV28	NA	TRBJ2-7	CASSPRGYEQYF
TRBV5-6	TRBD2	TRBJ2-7	CASSLPLVAGGLYEQYF
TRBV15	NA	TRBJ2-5	CATSRDQGSFETQYF
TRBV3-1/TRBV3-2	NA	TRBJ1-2	CASSQDQGPANGYTF
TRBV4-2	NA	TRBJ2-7	CASRLQGGEGPYEQYF
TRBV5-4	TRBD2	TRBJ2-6	CASSRGDGANVLTF
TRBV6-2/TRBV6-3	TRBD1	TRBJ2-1	CASSRDGTGLLNEQFF
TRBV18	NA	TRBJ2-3	CASSPREGRDTQYF
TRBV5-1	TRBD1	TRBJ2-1	CASSFRDSNNEQFF
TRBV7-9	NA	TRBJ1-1	CASSLSGYGTEAFF
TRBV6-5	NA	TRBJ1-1	CASSYSSGRTEAFF
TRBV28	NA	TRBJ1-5	CASSLTRFDQPQHF
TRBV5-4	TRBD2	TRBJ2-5	CASSSGGSRLETQYF